These T cell receptor beta chains were read from a single sample in a study of blood T cell repertoires in COVID-19. Measured with immunoSEQ multiplex PCR; TCRdb has only the in-frame clones, and not every one. This table has about 90,000 clones, roughly 90% appearing once. Sample: peripheral blood. The receptor source for this set is a man at least 80 years old with active or convalescent COVID-19. The CDR3 runs from the conserved cysteine through the conserved F or W. A D gene is named only where the DNA matches it firmly. Clone sizes are given selectively: once, few, many, or a class where the clone is expanded.

v_call: TRBV6-5; d_call: TRBD1; clone_size: NA; j_call: TRBJ2-3; cdr3_nt: TGTGCCAGCAGTCGAAACAGGGGAGATACGCAGTATTTT; cdr3_aa: CASSRNRGDTQYF
v_call: TRBV6-7; d_call: NA; clone_size: NA; j_call: TRBJ1-2; cdr3_nt: TGTGCCAGCACCGACCGGTACTACGGCTACACCTTC; cdr3_aa: CASTDRYYGYTF
v_call: TRBV7-9; d_call: TRBD2; clone_size: few; j_call: TRBJ2-3; cdr3_nt: TGTGCCAGCAGCCCTACTAGCGGGAGAGGCACAGATACGCAGTATTTT; cdr3_aa: CASSPTSGRGTDTQYF
v_call: TRBV4-2; d_call: TRBD1; clone_size: NA; j_call: TRBJ1-6; cdr3_nt: TGTGCCAGCAGCCGGGAAATTGGACAGGGTCGGTCACCCCTCCACTTT; cdr3_aa: CASSREIGQGRSPLHF
v_call: TRBV25-1; d_call: NA; clone_size: NA; j_call: TRBJ1-2; cdr3_nt: TGTGCCAGCAGTGATGGGAGATATGGCTACACCTTC; cdr3_aa: CASSDGRYGYTF
v_call: TRBV7-7; d_call: TRBD1; clone_size: few; j_call: TRBJ2-7; cdr3_nt: TGTGCTAGCAGCTTCGTAACCGGACAGGGAAACCACGAGCAGTACTTC; cdr3_aa: CASSFVTGQGNHEQYF
v_call: TRBV3-1/TRBV3-2; d_call: NA; clone_size: NA; j_call: TRBJ1-6; cdr3_nt: TGTGCCAGCAGCCAAGGACAGGCAGTAGGTCCCCTCCACTTT; cdr3_aa: CASSQGQAVGPLHF
v_call: TRBV9; d_call: NA; clone_size: NA; j_call: TRBJ1-2; cdr3_nt: TGTGCCAGCAGCGTAGAGGCGGAAGCTAACTATGGCTACACCTTC; cdr3_aa: CASSVEAEANYGYTF
v_call: TRBV7-9; d_call: NA; clone_size: once; j_call: TRBJ2-1; cdr3_nt: TGTGCCAGCAGCCCAGGGGGGTGGGAGGTAACCTACAATGAGCAGTTCTTC; cdr3_aa: CASSPGGWEVTYNEQFF
v_call: TRBV6-5; d_call: TRBD1; clone_size: NA; j_call: TRBJ1-5; cdr3_nt: TGTGCCAGCAGTCGAAGACAGGGGAGACAGCCCCAGCATTTT; cdr3_aa: CASSRRQGRQPQHF
v_call: TRBV5-8; d_call: TRBD2; clone_size: NA; j_call: TRBJ2-5; cdr3_nt: TGTGCCAGCAGCTTGTTGTTGTTTACTAGCGGGAGTCGGGAGACCCAGTACTTC; cdr3_aa: CASSLLLFTSGSRETQYF
v_call: TRBV7-2; d_call: NA; clone_size: NA; j_call: TRBJ1-5; cdr3_nt: TGTGCCAGCAGCTCCGTCCAGGGCAATCAGCCCCAGCATTTT; cdr3_aa: CASSSVQGNQPQHF
v_call: TRBV23-1; d_call: TRBD2; clone_size: NA; j_call: TRBJ2-2; cdr3_nt: TGCGCCAGCAGTCCGGGACTAGCGGGAGGGATGACCGGGGAGCTGTTTTTT; cdr3_aa: CASSPGLAGGMTGELFF
v_call: TRBV6-2/TRBV6-3; d_call: NA; clone_size: NA; j_call: TRBJ2-4; cdr3_nt: TGTGCCAGCAGTACGGGGATTACTAGCCCAGCCAAAAACATTCAGTACTTC; cdr3_aa: CASSTGITSPAKNIQYF
v_call: TRBV27; d_call: NA; clone_size: NA; j_call: TRBJ2-3; cdr3_nt: TGTGCCAGCAGCCGGGACACCTTCACAGATACGCAGTATTTT; cdr3_aa: CASSRDTFTDTQYF
v_call: TRBV14; d_call: NA; clone_size: NA; j_call: TRBJ2-3; cdr3_nt: TGTGCCAGCAGCCAAGTAGTGGAAACAGCCGGCACAGATACGCAGTATTTT; cdr3_aa: CASSQVVETAGTDTQYF
v_call: TRBV7-2; d_call: NA; clone_size: NA; j_call: TRBJ2-1; cdr3_nt: TGTGCCAGCAGCTTAGGCTTCAGTAATGAGCAGTTCTTC; cdr3_aa: CASSLGFSNEQFF
v_call: TRBV23-1; d_call: NA; clone_size: NA; j_call: TRBJ1-5; cdr3_nt: TGCGCCAGCAGTCCGATACAGGATCGGGATCAGCCCCAGCATTTT; cdr3_aa: CASSPIQDRDQPQHF
v_call: TRBV11-1; d_call: NA; clone_size: NA; j_call: TRBJ2-7; cdr3_nt: TGTGCCAGCAGCTTAGGGACAGCCTACGAGCAGTACTTC; cdr3_aa: CASSLGTAYEQYF
v_call: TRBV5-1; d_call: NA; clone_size: NA; j_call: TRBJ2-7; cdr3_nt: TGCGCCAGCAGCAAAGACACCTACTCCTACGAGCAGTACTTC; cdr3_aa: CASSKDTYSYEQYF
v_call: TRBV19; d_call: TRBD2; clone_size: NA; j_call: TRBJ2-1; cdr3_nt: TGTGCCAGTATGGAGGTGGTAGCGGGAGGAACTGAGCAGTTCTTC; cdr3_aa: CASMEVVAGGTEQFF
v_call: TRBV7-3; d_call: NA; clone_size: NA; j_call: TRBJ2-7; cdr3_nt: TGTGCCAGCAGCCCAAACAGTGCTTCCTACGAGCAGTACTTC; cdr3_aa: CASSPNSASYEQYF
v_call: TRBV18; d_call: NA; clone_size: few; j_call: TRBJ1-6; cdr3_nt: TGTGCCAGCTCACCATCAGGGAGGGCACCCCTCCACTTT; cdr3_aa: CASSPSGRAPLHF
v_call: TRBV5-6; d_call: NA; clone_size: NA; j_call: TRBJ2-1; cdr3_nt: TGTGCCAGCAGCTTCGACGGGGCCTACAATGAGCAGTTCTTC; cdr3_aa: CASSFDGAYNEQFF
v_call: TRBV30; d_call: NA; clone_size: NA; j_call: TRBJ2-1; cdr3_nt: TGTGCCTGCTACCGGGATACCTATCCTGCGAGCTCCTACAATGAGCAGTTCTTC; cdr3_aa: CACYRDTYPASSYNEQFF
v_call: TRBV6-1; d_call: TRBD2; clone_size: NA; j_call: TRBJ2-7; cdr3_nt: TGTGCCAGCAGTGAAGATGCGGGCGGGGGAGCCTACGAGCAGTACTTC; cdr3_aa: CASSEDAGGGAYEQYF
v_call: TRBV7-2; d_call: TRBD2; clone_size: NA; j_call: TRBJ2-7; cdr3_nt: TGTGCCAGCAGCTCGACTAGCGCGGGTACCTACGAGCAGTACTTC; cdr3_aa: CASSSTSAGTYEQYF
v_call: TRBV13; d_call: TRBD2; clone_size: NA; j_call: TRBJ2-1; cdr3_nt: TGTGCCAGCAGCTTAAGGTGGTTGGGACTAGCAGACAATGAGCAGTTCTTC; cdr3_aa: CASSLRWLGLADNEQFF
v_call: TRBV12-3/TRBV12-4; d_call: TRBD1; clone_size: NA; j_call: TRBJ1-5; cdr3_nt: TGTGCCAGCAGTTCCACAGGGGGGCAGCCCCAGCATTTT; cdr3_aa: CASSSTGGQPQHF
v_call: TRBV28; d_call: NA; clone_size: NA; j_call: TRBJ2-1; cdr3_nt: TGTGCCAGCATCCGGGGCGGGGCGGGGTACAATGAGCAGTTCTTC; cdr3_aa: CASIRGGAGYNEQFF
v_call: TRBV7-7; d_call: TRBD1; clone_size: few; j_call: TRBJ2-1; cdr3_nt: TGTGCTAGCAGCTTAGGGACAGCAAGCTACAATGAGCAGTTCTTC; cdr3_aa: CASSLGTASYNEQFF
v_call: TRBV6-1; d_call: NA; clone_size: NA; j_call: TRBJ1-5; cdr3_nt: TGTGCCAGCAGTGATGGTTGGAGGCCCCAGCATTTT; cdr3_aa: CASSDGWRPQHF
v_call: TRBV4-1; d_call: NA; clone_size: NA; j_call: TRBJ2-3; cdr3_nt: TGCGCCTTAGGGGCCCGGCTGTACGGACAGTATTTT; cdr3_aa: CALGARLYGQYF
v_call: TRBV7-2; d_call: NA; clone_size: NA; j_call: TRBJ1-2; cdr3_nt: TGTGCCAGCAGCTTAGCGACTGAAAACTATGGCTACACCTTC; cdr3_aa: CASSLATENYGYTF
v_call: TRBV5-1; d_call: TRBD1; clone_size: NA; j_call: TRBJ2-5; cdr3_nt: TGCGCCAGCAGCACGACCGGGACAGGGGATGAGACCCAGTACTTC; cdr3_aa: CASSTTGTGDETQYF
v_call: TRBV7-8; d_call: TRBD1; clone_size: once; j_call: TRBJ2-7; cdr3_nt: TGTGCCAGCAGCTTAGCGGCAGGGGGCTCCTACGAGCAGTACTTC; cdr3_aa: CASSLAAGGSYEQYF
v_call: TRBV11-2; d_call: TRBD2; clone_size: few; j_call: TRBJ2-1; cdr3_nt: TGTGCCAGCACCCGACTAGCGGGAGTCTACAATGAGCAGTTCTTC; cdr3_aa: CASTRLAGVYNEQFF
v_call: TRBV7-9; d_call: NA; clone_size: NA; j_call: TRBJ2-3; cdr3_nt: TGTGCCAGCAGCCTTAGCACAGATACGCAGTATTTT; cdr3_aa: CASSLSTDTQYF
v_call: TRBV7-9; d_call: TRBD1; clone_size: NA; j_call: TRBJ2-5; cdr3_nt: TGTGCCAGCAGCTTAGTTGGGACAGGGAACCAAGAGACCCAGTACTTC; cdr3_aa: CASSLVGTGNQETQYF
v_call: TRBV6-5; d_call: NA; clone_size: NA; j_call: TRBJ1-1; cdr3_nt: TGTGCCAGCAGCGGCGAACTCGGGACTGAAGCTTTCTTT; cdr3_aa: CASSGELGTEAFF